This is a list of T cell receptor beta chains from one sample in a study. Produced via immunoSEQ multiplex PCR; TCRdb's table is partial and in-frame only. The sample holds 55,000 to 70,000 clones, roughly 95% seen once. The sample consisted of PBMCs. The receptors come from a middle-aged man with rheumatoid arthritis. The CDR3 runs from the conserved cysteine through the conserved F or W. A D gene is named only where the DNA matches it firmly. Expanded clones get a size class; other rows say once, few or many, or leave the size out.

v_gene	abundance	d_gene	j_gene	len	CDR3aa	CDR3nt
TRBV7-9	.	.	TRBJ1-6	14	CASSFITVNSPLHF	TGTGCCAGCAGCTTCATAACGGTGAATTCACCCCTCCACTTT
TRBV5-4	.	.	TRBJ2-5	15	CASSSTKLPAETQYF	TGTGCCAGCAGCTCCACGAAACTCCCGGCGGAGACCCAGTACTTC
TRBV28	.	.	TRBJ1-5	17	CASSLRQSGYSNQPQHF	TGTGCCAGCAGTCTACGACAGTCGGGTTATAGCAATCAGCCCCAGCATTTT
TRBV6-2/TRBV6-3	.	.	TRBJ2-1	15	CASSSTRRPHNEQFF	TGTGCCAGCAGTTCTACTAGAAGACCACACAATGAGCAGTTCTTC
TRBV7-9	once	TRBD1	TRBJ1-4	14	CASSWGQLNEKLFF	TGTGCCAGCAGCTGGGGACAGCTTAATGAAAAACTGTTTTTT
TRBV12-3/TRBV12-4	few	.	TRBJ1-5	13	CASSGGNYQPQHF	TGTGCCAGCAGTGGAGGGAATTATCAGCCCCAGCATTTT
TRBV6-6	.	.	TRBJ2-1	15	CASSYSGGSYNEQFF	TGTGCCAGCAGTTACTCCGGAGGCTCCTACAATGAGCAGTTCTTC
TRBV30	.	.	TRBJ1-1	12	CAWSMGRTEAFF	TGTGCCTGGAGTATGGGAAGGACTGAAGCTTTCTTT
TRBV19	.	.	TRBJ1-2	13	CASSITAFYGYTF	TGTGCCAGTAGTATAACAGCTTTCTATGGCTACACCTTC
TRBV14	.	TRBD2	TRBJ2-5	19	CASSQSGSRGLAGQETQYF	TGTGCCAGCAGCCAATCGGGGAGCAGGGGACTAGCGGGACAAGAGACCCAGTACTTC
TRBV11-1	.	TRBD2	TRBJ2-2	19	CASSLAGLAGGSNTGELFF	TGTGCCAGCAGCTTAGCGGGACTAGCGGGAGGATCAAACACCGGGGAGCTGTTTTTT
TRBV5-1	.	.	TRBJ2-2	13	CASSLTAYGELFF	TGCGCCAGCAGCTTAACAGCTTACGGGGAGCTGTTTTTT
TRBV14	.	.	TRBJ1-1	15	CASSQVPGGNTEAFF	TGTGCCAGCAGCCAAGTTCCGGGGGGGAACACTGAAGCTTTCTTT
TRBV5-1	.	TRBD1	TRBJ2-7	16	CASSLLPGQGIAVQYF	TGCGCCAGCAGTTTACTACCGGGACAGGGGATTGCTGTGCAGTACTTC
TRBV28	.	.	TRBJ2-7	16	CASSLSVGARAREQYF	TGTGCCAGCAGTTTAAGTGTAGGGGCCCGGGCGAGAGAGCAGTACTTC
TRBV28	.	TRBD1	TRBJ1-1	16	CASRLTRTAQGAEAFF	TGTGCCAGCAGGCTCACTCGGACAGCCCAGGGGGCTGAAGCTTTCTTT
TRBV28	.	.	TRBJ2-1	12	CASSSGAREQFF	TGTGCCAGCAGTTCAGGGGCACGAGAGCAGTTCTTC
TRBV3-1/TRBV3-2	.	.	TRBJ1-6	15	CASSQGAVLNSPLHF	TGTGCCAGCAGCCAAGGGGCGGTTCTTAATTCACCCCTCCACTTT
TRBV9	.	TRBD1	TRBJ2-7	15	CASSARDRGTYEQYF	TGTGCCAGCAGCGCGCGGGACAGGGGTACCTACGAGCAGTACTTC
TRBV18	.	.	TRBJ2-3	14	CASSPIRDTDTQYF	TGTGCCAGCTCACCTATCCGGGACACAGATACGCAGTATTTT
TRBV27	.	.	TRBJ2-7	14	CASSSSGYLGEQYF	TGTGCCAGCAGTTCGTCAGGGTACCTCGGGGAGCAGTACTTC
TRBV12-3/TRBV12-4	.	.	TRBJ1-1	13	CASSFGEGTEAFF	TGTGCCAGCAGTTTCGGGGAGGGCACTGAAGCTTTCTTT
TRBV6-5	.	.	TRBJ1-1	14	CATTGFAMNTEAFF	TGTGCCACCACAGGGTTTGCAATGAACACTGAAGCTTTCTTT
TRBV20-1	once	.	TRBJ1-5	15	CSASPAGVSNQPQHF	TGCAGTGCTAGTCCGGCCGGGGTAAGCAATCAGCCCCAGCATTTT
TRBV4-1	few	.	TRBJ2-2	12	CASSNRVLELFF	TGCGCCAGCAGCAACAGGGTTTTGGAGCTGTTTTTT
TRBV18	.	.	TRBJ1-2	15	CASSTTGGSNYGYTF	TGTGCCAGCTCTACCACGGGGGGAAGTAACTATGGCTACACCTTC
TRBV3-1/TRBV3-2	.	TRBD1	TRBJ1-1	15	CASSSRDRQNTEAFF	TGTGCCAGCAGCTCCCGGGACAGGCAGAACACTGAAGCTTTCTTT
TRBV19	.	.	TRBJ1-3	17	CASSTFPGRNSGNTIYF	TGTGCCAGTAGTACCTTTCCGGGACGAAACTCTGGAAACACCATATATTTT
TRBV18	.	.	TRBJ2-3	14	CASSPGLSTDTQYF	TGTGCCAGCTCACCAGGACTTAGCACAGATACGCAGTATTTT
TRBV7-3	.	TRBD1	TRBJ2-3	14	CASSYRQGTDTQYF	TGTGCCAGCAGCTACCGACAGGGAACAGATACGCAGTATTTT
TRBV6-6	.	.	TRBJ2-1	15	CASTPWAMPSNEQFF	TGTGCCAGCACCCCATGGGCAATGCCAAGCAATGAGCAGTTCTTC
TRBV18	.	.	TRBJ1-1	14	CASSPDSMNTEAFF	TGTGCCAGCTCACCGGACAGCATGAACACTGAAGCTTTCTTT
TRBV27	.	.	TRBJ1-5	14	CASSFGGVGQPQHF	TGTGCCAGCAGTTTTGGGGGGGTCGGGCAGCCCCAGCATTTT
TRBV9	once	TRBD2	TRBJ2-3	16	CASSGRLAVSTDTQYF	TGTGCCAGCAGCGGAAGACTAGCGGTTAGCACAGATACGCAGTATTTT
TRBV19	.	TRBD1	TRBJ1-4	14	CASSIDTGAGKLFF	TGTGCCAGTAGTATAGATACAGGGGCCGGAAAACTGTTTTTT
TRBV6-7	.	.	TRBJ1-6	18	CASSYPLVRDPSLSPLHF	TGTGCCAGCAGTTACCCACTCGTTCGGGATCCGTCCCTCTCACCCCTCCACTTT
TRBV29-1	.	.	TRBJ2-2	15	CSVATGVHATGELFF	TGCAGCGTTGCGACGGGGGTCCATGCGACCGGGGAGCTGTTTTTT
TRBV18	.	.	TRBJ2-5	13	CASSPINQETQYF	TGTGCCAGCTCACCAATTAACCAAGAGACCCAGTACTTC
TRBV11-2	.	TRBD1	TRBJ2-1	17	CASSLAPTGTIYNEQFF	TGTGCCAGCAGCTTAGCTCCGACAGGGACAATTTACAATGAGCAGTTCTTC
TRBV7-9	.	.	TRBJ1-2	11	CATFNGYGYTF	TGTGCCACATTTAATGGATATGGCTACACCTTC
TRBV6-2/TRBV6-3	.	.	TRBJ1-1	14	CASSYSEVGGEAFF	TGTGCCAGCAGTTACTCGGAGGTGGGTGGTGAAGCTTTCTTT
TRBV27	.	.	TRBJ2-4	16	CASSSPERGAKNIQYF	TGTGCCAGCAGTTCCCCAGAGAGGGGAGCCAAAAACATTCAGTACTTC
TRBV11-3	.	TRBD1	TRBJ2-7	14	CASSLAGQGSEQYF	TGTGCCAGCAGCTTAGCGGGACAGGGGAGCGAGCAGTACTTC
TRBV5-8	.	.	TRBJ2-7	15	CASSLAAGWVHEQYF	TGTGCCAGCAGCTTGGCGGCAGGGTGGGTCCACGAGCAGTACTTC
TRBV25-1	.	.	TRBJ1-1	15	CASALPGQVNTEAFF	TGTGCCAGCGCACTCCCGGGACAAGTGAACACTGAAGCTTTCTTT
TRBV4-1	.	TRBD1	TRBJ1-4	16	CASSQGQGATNEKLFF	TGCGCCAGCAGCCAGGGACAGGGCGCAACTAATGAAAAACTGTTTTTT
TRBV10-3	.	.	TRBJ2-2	11	CAISNTGELFF	TGTGCCATCAGTAACACCGGGGAGCTGTTTTTT
TRBV5-8	.	.	TRBJ1-2	16	CASSLTQGIRIYGYTF	TGTGCCAGCAGCTTGACCCAGGGAATACGAATCTATGGCTACACCTTC
TRBV5-1	once	.	TRBJ1-3	14	CASSLAGEGNTIYF	TGCGCCAGCAGCTTGGCAGGGGAAGGAAACACCATATATTTT
TRBV19	.	TRBD2	TRBJ2-1	17	CASSLLQGTRNLGEQFF	TGTGCCAGTAGTCTATTGCAGGGGACTAGAAATTTGGGTGAGCAGTTCTTC
TRBV7-3	.	.	TRBJ2-4	15	CASSLLAQPQSIQYF	TGTGCCAGCAGCTTATTAGCTCAACCCCAATCCATTCAGTACTTC
TRBV7-2	.	.	TRBJ2-1	14	CASSPRGGPNEQFF	TGTGCCAGCAGCCCCCGAGGCGGCCCCAATGAGCAGTTCTTC
TRBV12-3/TRBV12-4	.	.	TRBJ1-2	13	CASSPRRLYGYTF	TGTGCCAGCAGTCCCCGACGTCTCTATGGCTACACCTTC
TRBV19	few	.	TRBJ1-5	15	CASSSGGSGNQPQHF	TGTGCCAGTAGTTCGGGGGGCAGCGGCAATCAGCCCCAGCATTTT
TRBV29-1	.	.	TRBJ1-2	13	CSVGGRGSYGYTF	TGCAGCGTTGGAGGCAGGGGTTCCTATGGCTACACCTTC
TRBV27	.	TRBD1	TRBJ2-7	13	CASSADRGREQYF	TGTGCCAGCAGTGCGGACAGGGGGCGGGAGCAGTACTTC